The 25 T cell receptor beta chains given below trace back to one sample, sequenced in a study of PD-L1 blockade in urothelial cancer. The time point denotes: peripheral blood 6 weeks after treatment start. The assay was immunoSEQ multiplex PCR, and TCRdb's table has in-frame clones only and misses some. The table shows around 110,000 clones, with 75% to 90% occurring only once. The sample in question was PBMCs, obtained around atezolizumab (anti-PD-L1) treatment. The receptors were gathered from a man aged 60 to 75 with urothelial cancer.

The rearrangement links TRBV9 to TRBJ2-3; 12 bases line up with TRBD1. Germline V gene lookup returns CDR1 SGDLS and CDR2 YYNGEE. Germline trimming cut 3 bases from V and 6 bases from J; bases unmatched to any gene: 8. The CDR3 spans 16 residues. This CDR3 is CASSARWDRGLDTQYF. The CDR3 coding sequence is TGTGCCAGCAGCGCGAGATGGGACAGGGGGCTGGATACGCAGTATTTT.

The chain joins TRBV7-2 to TRBJ2-3; a possible D gene is TRBD2 (5 bases). CDR3 length: 15 residues. Per germline, CDR1 SGHTA and CDR2 FQGNSA. Trimming cost V 1 base and J 2 bases, with 10 bases left between them. Written as DNA, the CDR3 is TGTGCCAGCAGCTTAGTGCGGGCAACCACAGATACGCAGTATTTT. This sequence encodes CASSLVRATTDTQYF.

The rearrangement uses TRBV11-2 and TRBJ2-1; no reliable D call. This CDR3 is 13 amino acids long. CDR1 and CDR2 (germline): SGHAT, FQNNGV. V was cut by 1 base and J by 3 bases, with 4 bases left in between. CDR3 in DNA: TGTGCCAGCAGCTTAGCCATCTACAATGAGCAGTTCTTC. It is translated as CASSLAIYNEQFF.

Only a few counts were recorded for this clone. V usage is TRBV7-2 and J usage is TRBJ2-5, with TRBD2 matching 10 bases. With V trimmed by 5 bases and J by 4 bases, 10 bases remained unmatched. CDR1 SGHTA and CDR2 FQGNSA come from the germline V gene. This CDR3 is built from 16 residues. DNA of the CDR3: TGTGCCAGCAGCGGCCGACTAGCGGGCCTTTCAGAGACCCAGTACTTC. Amino acids: CASSGRLAGLSETQYF.

CDR3: CASSYSRSSGYEQYF. DNA of the CDR3: TGTGCCAGCAGTTACTCCCGTTCTAGCGGTTACGAGCAGTACTTC. The rearrangement uses TRBV6-5 and TRBJ2-7; 7 bases match TRBD2. The CDR3 extends over 15 amino acids. In germline, CDR1 is MNHEY, CDR2 SVGAGI. Losses at the gene ends were 0 bases for V and 4 bases for J; bases not matched to a gene: 6.

The rearrangement links TRBV28 to TRBJ1-1; 9 nucleotides match TRBD1. After removal of 4 bases from V and 3 bases from J, the junction contained 6 bases not matched to a gene. Germline CDR1 and CDR2: MDHEN and SYDVKM. This CDR3 has 15 residues. CDR3 sequence: CASSSPGQGYTEAFF. CDR3 sequence (DNA): TGTGCCAGCAGTTCTCCGGGACAGGGATACACTGAAGCTTTCTTT.

The chain joins TRBV11-3 to TRBJ2-5, with 7 bases fitting TRBD2. Germline V gives CDR1 SGHNT, CDR2 YENEEA. CDR3 size: 14 residues. Germline trimming cut 1 base from V and 7 bases from J; bases unmatched to any gene: 6. This CDR3 reads CASSLAGGPGTQYF. The CDR3 region has the DNA TGTGCCAGCAGCTTAGCGGGGGGACCCGGGACCCAGTACTTC.

This sequence joins TRBV7-6 and TRBJ1-6; TRBD1 might be the D (5 bases). The CDR3 sequence is 17 residues long. Looked up from germline, CDR1 is SGHVS and CDR2 is FNYEAQ. V shed 0 bases and J shed 7 bases, with 16 bases lying between them. The CDR3 DNA reads as TGTGCCAGCAGCTTAGCGTCCGGGACCCGGGGGAATTCACCCCTCCACTTT. It codes for CASSLASGTRGNSPLHF.

The chain uses TRBV2 and TRBJ1-5, with no clear D. The V end was cut by 7 bases, the J end by 5 bases, with 9 bases between. The germline V gene encodes CDR1 SNHLY and CDR2 FYNNEI. The CDR3 extends over 12 amino acids. CDR3: CASTRSDQPQHF. The CDR3 DNA follows: TGTGCCAGCACGAGATCGGATCAGCCCCAGCATTTT. Drawing the rest from reference TRBV2 and TRBJ1-5, the complete variable domain is EPEVTQTPSHQVTQMGQEVILRCVPISNHLYFYWYRQILGQKVEFLVSFYNNEISEKSEIFDDQFSVERPDGSNFTLKIRSTKLEDSAMYFCASTRSDQPQHFGDGTRLSIL.

The chain links TRBV5-1 to TRBJ2-1, with 8 nucleotides matching TRBD1. The CDR3 runs 17 residues. Germline CDR1 reads SGHRS; CDR2 reads YFSETQ. The V gene end was trimmed by 0 bases and the J gene end by 0 bases; junction bases not matched to a gene: 5. CDR3 bases: TGCGCCAGCAGCTTGGTCCCAGGGGGCGCCTCCTACAATGAGCAGTTCTTC. This translates into CASSLVPGGASYNEQFF.

The chain is built from TRBV30 and TRBJ1-4; 8 nucleotides match TRBD1. This CDR3 contains 15 residues. Germline assignment: CDR1 GTSNPN and CDR2 SVGIG (reference sequence). Germline trimming cut 1 base from V and 3 bases from J; bases unmatched to any gene: 4. The CDR3 DNA sequence: TGTGCCTGGAGTGGGCAGGGGGCCTCTAATGAAAAACTGTTTTTT. Translation: CAWSGQGASNEKLFF.

This chain uses TRBV5-1 with TRBJ2-1, with 15 bases matching TRBD2. The CDR3 is 17 residues long. Germline assignment: CDR1 SGHRS and CDR2 YFSETQ. The ends lost 4 bases at V and 5 bases at J; junction bases unmatched: 7. CDR3 nucleotide sequence: TGCGCCAGCAGCCAGGGACTAGCGGGGGGAGAGAACAATGAGCAGTTCTTC. It is translated as CASSQGLAGGENNEQFF. Based on the CDR3 plus reference TRBV5-1 and TRBJ2-1, the full variable domain is KAGVTQTPRYLIKTRGQQVTLSCSPISGHRSVSWYQQTPGQGLQFLFEYFSETQRNKGNFPGRFSGRQFSNSRSEMNVSTLELGDSALYLCASSQGLAGGENNEQFFGPGTRLTVL.

The chain has TRBV4-1 and TRBJ1-1, with TRBD1 matching over 7 bases. Trimming at V came to 6 bases and at J to 0 bases, leaving 10 bases not matched to a gene. CDR1 and CDR2 from the germline V gene are MGHRA and YSYEKL. The CDR3 extends over 16 amino acids. CDR3 nucleotides: TGCGCCAGCAGGAGAGGGGGCTTGAGGGTGAACACTGAAGCTTTCTTT. Translating it yields CASRRGGLRVNTEAFF.

The chain is built from TRBV19 and TRBJ1-5; no clear D. V dropped 7 bases and J dropped 5 bases, with 12 bases sitting between them. Germline V gene sequence: CDR1 LNHDA, CDR2 SQIVND (reference sequence). The length of the CDR3 is 13 residues. CDR3 DNA: TGTGCCAGTACAGACAACCGTTATCAGCCCCAGCATTTT. It codes for CASTDNRYQPQHF. Complete variable domain (other parts from reference TRBV19 and TRBJ1-5): DGGITQSPKYLFRKEGQNVTLSCEQNLNHDAMYWYRQDPGQGLRLIYYSQIVNDFQKGDIAEGYSVSREKKESFPLTVTSAQKNPTAFYLCASTDNRYQPQHFGDGTRLSIL.

A note on this clone: This same CDR3 is encoded by further DNA sequences in the sample. This sequence joins TRBV5-1 and TRBJ2-3, with 10 bases that match TRBD2. Trimming at V came to 4 bases and at J to 0 bases, leaving 2 bases not matched to a gene. The CDR3 has 15 residues. The germline CDR1 and CDR2 sequences are SGHRS and YFSETQ. The CDR3 DNA reads as TGCGCCAGCAGCACACTAGCGGGGAGCACAGATACGCAGTATTTT. Translated: CASSTLAGSTDTQYF.

The V gene is TRBV5-6, the J gene TRBJ1-4, with 7 nucleotides matching TRBD1. The CDR3 runs to 16 residues. Germline V gene lookup returns CDR1 SGHDT and CDR2 YYEEEE. J gave up 3 bases and V 4 bases, and 9 bases lay outside the gene matches. CDR3 coding DNA: TGTGCCAGCAGCCAAGAGACAGGGTCGGCTAATGAAAAACTGTTTTTT. Amino acid sequence: CASSQETGSANEKLFF.

The V gene is TRBV6-5, the J gene TRBJ1-3, with D maybe TRBD1 (6 bases). V dropped 6 bases and J dropped 3 bases, with 12 bases sitting between them. The CDR3 contains 14 residues. CDR1 and CDR2 (germline): MNHEY, SVGAGI. The CDR3 nucleotides read TGTGCCAGCAGCCGGACAGACGATGGAAACACCATATATTTT. Translation: CASSRTDDGNTIYF.

The chain has TRBV6-6 and TRBJ1-1, with 7 bases aligning to TRBD1. CDR3 size: 16 residues. Germline trimming cut 6 bases from V and 1 base from J; bases unmatched to any gene: 11. Germline CDR1 reads MNHNY; CDR2 reads SVGAGI (reference sequence). The CDR3 protein is CASSDATGRPNTEAFF. CDR3 bases: TGTGCCAGCAGCGACGCGACAGGGCGTCCGAACACTGAAGCTTTCTTT.

The chain recombines TRBV6-1 with TRBJ2-1; perhaps TRBD2 as D (6 bases). V was trimmed by 2 bases and J by 0 bases, leaving 11 bases between them. Germline lookup yields CDR1 MNHNS and CDR2 SASEGT. This CDR3 comprises 16 residues. The CDR3, as DNA: TGTGCCAGCAGTGAATTCGGGAGAAGCTCCTACAATGAGCAGTTCTTC. Translated, it gives CASSEFGRSSYNEQFF.

In its sample, this clone was seen once. The chain recombines TRBV7-2 with TRBJ1-3; no clear D. Germline CDR1 SGHTA, CDR2 FQGNSA. V gave up 1 base and J gave up 2 bases, with 15 bases separating them. The CDR3 is 17 amino acids. The CDR3 here is CASSLGVIGWPGNTIYF. The CDR3 DNA reads TGTGCCAGCAGCTTAGGGGTGATCGGGTGGCCTGGAAACACCATATATTTT.

The chain combines TRBV7-8 with TRBJ2-7; 8 positions match TRBD2. J gave up 0 bases and V 5 bases, and 15 bases lay outside the gene matches. Germline CDR1 and CDR2: SGHVS and FQNEAQ. The CDR3 is made up of 18 amino acids. CDR3 residues: CASSPVGTRGGLSYEQYF. Written as DNA, the CDR3 is TGTGCCAGCAGCCCTGTCGGGACCCGGGGGGGCCTCTCCTACGAGCAGTACTTC. Using reference TRBV7-8 and TRBJ2-7 for the parts outside the CDR3, the full variable domain is GAGVSQSPRYKVAKRGQDVALRCDPISGHVSLFWYQQALGQGPEFLTYFQNEAQLDKSGLPSDRFFAERPEGSVSTLKIQRTQQEDSAVYLCASSPVGTRGGLSYEQYFGPGTRLTVT.

This sequence joins TRBV15 and TRBJ2-2; 8 bases fit TRBD1. This CDR3 has 14 residues. The V and J ends lost 8 bases and 0 bases, in that order; junction bases with no gene match: 2. Germline CDR1 reads LNHNV; CDR2 reads YYDKDF (reference sequence). The CDR3 DNA reads as TGTGCCACCCGGGACAGGCCGAACACCGGGGAGCTGTTTTTT. Its protein product is CATRDRPNTGELFF.

This chain links TRBV28 with TRBJ1-1; 8 positions agree with TRBD1. In germline, CDR1 is MDHEN, CDR2 SYDVKM. V lost 0 bases to trimming and J lost 8 bases; unmatched junction nucleotides: 5. The CDR3 is 14 residues long. The CDR3 nucleotides are TGTGCCAGCAGTTTATGGGACAGGGTACGCGAAGCTTTCTTT. It is translated as CASSLWDRVREAFF.

V and J are TRBV5-8 and TRBJ2-3; 13 nucleotides line up with TRBD2. Germline lookup yields CDR1 SGHTS and CDR2 YDEGEE. The CDR3 is 17 amino acids. The J segment lost 5 bases and the V segment lost 3 bases, leaving 9 bases of the junction unmatched. CDR3 sequence (DNA): TGTGCCAGCAGCTCCTCTGGACTAGCGGGAGTGTTAGATACGCAGTATTTT. Its translation: CASSSSGLAGVLDTQYF.

The CDR3 DNA reads as TGCGCCAGCAGCGCGGGACAGAACTATGGCTACACCTTC. Residues: CASSAGQNYGYTF. The chain has TRBV10-1 and TRBJ1-2; 7 bases are shared with TRBD1. The germline gives CDR1 WNHNN, CDR2 SYGVQD (reference sequence). V lost 6 bases and J lost 2; bases outside the gene matches: 3. There are 13 residues in the CDR3.